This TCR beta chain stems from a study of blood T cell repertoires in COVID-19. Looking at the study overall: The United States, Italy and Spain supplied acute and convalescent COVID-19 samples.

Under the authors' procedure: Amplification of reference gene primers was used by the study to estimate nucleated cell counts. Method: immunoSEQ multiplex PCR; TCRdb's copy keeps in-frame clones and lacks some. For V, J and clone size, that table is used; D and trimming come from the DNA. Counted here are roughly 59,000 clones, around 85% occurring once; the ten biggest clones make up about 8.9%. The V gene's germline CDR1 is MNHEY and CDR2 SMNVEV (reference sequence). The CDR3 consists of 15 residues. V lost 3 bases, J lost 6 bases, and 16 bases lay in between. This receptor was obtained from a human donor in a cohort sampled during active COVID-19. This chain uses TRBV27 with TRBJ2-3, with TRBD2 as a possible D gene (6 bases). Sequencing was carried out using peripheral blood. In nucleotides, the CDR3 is TGTGCCAGCAGTTTTGGGCTAGCGTTCGCTGATACGCAGTATTTT. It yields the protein CASSFGLAFADTQYF.